The rows below give T cell receptor beta chains drawn from one sample of a study of spatial heterogeneity in lung cancer. TCRdb ran MiXCR on the 5' RACE reads and lists one entry per CDR3 protein. The profile shows fewer than 55,000 distinct CDR3 sequences, 6.5% to 7.5% of them singletons. Source: PBMCs, taken at follow-up. These receptors were taken from a female donor with early-stage non-small cell lung cancer. Both conserved end residues are part of each CDR3. The order of the fields is CDR3 protein, CDR3 DNA, V gene, D gene, J gene, clone size. The D gene is left open where the match is weak. Part of the rows lack a size; the others show once, few, many or a class for expanded clones.

CASSQSTLAGGKAFF TGTGCCAGCAGCCAATCCACCCTTGCCGGTGGGAAAGCTTTCTTT TRBV11-2 - TRBJ1-1 many
CASSIQGNTEAFF TGTGCCAGCAGCATACAGGGAAATACTGAAGCTTTCTTT TRBV7-9 - TRBJ1-1 few
CASSARRGRGAYNEQFF TGTGCCAGCAGCGCCCGCCGAGGGCGGGGGGCCTACAATGAGCAGTTCTTC TRBV9 TRBD2 TRBJ2-1 -
CASSFYAGGRVTDTQYF TGTGCCAGCAGTTTCTACGCGGGGGGGCGTGTCACAGATACGCAGTATTTT TRBV28 TRBD2 TRBJ2-3 -
CAKHRGIVGYGYTF TGTGCCAAACACAGGGGGATTGTGGGCTATGGCTACACCTTC TRBV27 TRBD1 TRBJ1-2 few
CASRETGGAYEQYF TGTGCCAGCAGGGAAACAGGAGGAGCCTACGAGCAGTACTTC TRBV28 - TRBJ2-7 many
CASSFRLTNEKLFF TGTGCCAGCAGTTTCAGGTTAACTAATGAAAAACTGTTTTTT TRBV28 - TRBJ1-4 many
CSVAKAQADTGELFF TGCAGCGTTGCGAAGGCACAGGCGGACACCGGGGAGCTGTTTTTT TRBV29-1 - TRBJ2-2 -
CASSGASSTGELFF TGCGCCAGCTCCGGGGCCAGCAGCACCGGGGAGCTGTTTTTT TRBV5-1 - TRBJ2-2 -
CASSDGLGGTDTQYF TGTGCCAGCAGTGATGGACTTGGAGGCACAGATACGCAGTATTTT TRBV2 - TRBJ2-3 many
CSARVGHSTDTQYF TGCAGTGCTAGAGTGGGGCACAGCACAGATACGCAGTATTTT TRBV20-1 - TRBJ2-3 -
CASSQDPSGGDTQYF TGTGCCAGCAGCCAAGATCCCAGCGGGGGTGATACGCAGTATTTT TRBV3-1 TRBD2 TRBJ2-3 many
CSARSPTGGDTEAFF TGCAGTGCTAGATCCCCTACAGGAGGGGACACTGAAGCTTTCTTT TRBV20-1 - TRBJ1-1 few
CASSLKRGYEQYF TGTGCCAGCAGTTTAAAGAGGGGCTACGAGCAGTACTTC TRBV28 - TRBJ2-7 few
CASSESSGDIETQYF TGTGCCAGCAGTGAATCTTCGGGGGACATAGAGACCCAGTACTTC TRBV25-1 - TRBJ2-5 few
CASSRSSGAYLNEQFF TGCGCCAGCAGCCGCTCCAGCGGGGCCTACTTAAATGAGCAGTTCTTC TRBV5-1 TRBD2 TRBJ2-1 -
CASRPTSNSGNTIYF TGTGCCAGCAGGCCTACATCAAACTCTGGAAACACCATATATTTT TRBV5-5 - TRBJ1-3 -
CASSSRGDTQYF TGTGCCAGCAGCTCGAGGGGAGATACGCAGTATTTT TRBV7-9 - TRBJ2-3 -
CASSPPGQSSTDTQYF TGTGCCAGCTCACCTCCGGGACAGAGTAGCACAGATACGCAGTATTTT TRBV18 TRBD1 TRBJ2-3 -
CASSQETRTGGSYEQYF TGCGCCAGCAGCCAAGAGACGAGAACAGGGGGGTCGTACGAGCAGTACTTC TRBV4-1 TRBD1 TRBJ2-7 many
CASRDTSYTGELFF TGTGCCAGCAGGGACACTAGCTACACCGGGGAGCTGTTTTTT TRBV2 - TRBJ2-2 few
CASSPQGARNEQYF TGTGCCAGCAGTCCTCAGGGGGCGCGCAACGAGCAGTACTTC TRBV12-3/TRBV12-4 TRBD1 TRBJ2-7 -
CASSYSGDYLPQETQYF TGTGCCAGCAGTTACTCGGGCGACTATCTCCCACAAGAGACCCAGTACTTC TRBV6-2/TRBV6-3 - TRBJ2-5 -
CSVVRGSDVAFF TGCAGCGTTGTTCGGGGGTCTGATGTGGCTTTCTTT TRBV29-1 - TRBJ1-1 -
CASSANRGQETQYF TGTGCCAGCAGCGCAAACAGGGGACAAGAGACCCAGTACTTC TRBV7-2 TRBD1 TRBJ2-5 -
CASGYFGGLSKSTDTQYF TGTGCCAGCGGTTACTTCGGGGGACTATCGAAAAGCACAGATACGCAGTATTTT TRBV6-5 TRBD2 TRBJ2-3 many
CASTPRGTSPTDTQYF TGTGCCAGCACCCCCCGAGGGACTAGCCCTACAGATACGCAGTATTTT TRBV9 TRBD2 TRBJ2-3 many
CASRMGGDGQPQHF TGTGCCAGCAGGATGGGGGGAGATGGTCAGCCCCAGCATTTT TRBV6-1 - TRBJ1-5 many
CASSLSQHTEAFF TGTGCCAGCAGTTTGTCACAGCACACTGAAGCTTTCTTT TRBV12-3/TRBV12-4 - TRBJ1-1 many
CASSARRAGAYEQYF TGTGCCAGCAGCGCAAGGAGAGCGGGGGCCTACGAGCAGTACTTC TRBV6-5 TRBD2 TRBJ2-7 few
CASSLPGSHNEQFF TGTGCCAGCAGCTTGCCAGGGTCCCACAATGAGCAGTTCTTC TRBV5-4 - TRBJ2-1 many
CASSAGTPDTQYF TGTGCCAGCAGTGCGGGAACCCCAGATACGCAGTATTTT TRBV2 - TRBJ2-3 few
CASRGWRYTEAFF TGTGCCAGCCGGGGTTGGAGGTACACTGAAGCTTTCTTT TRBV3-1 - TRBJ1-1 many
CASSPRYGGLQGNTIYF TGTGCCAGCAGCCCCCGTTACGGGGGACTACAAGGAAACACCATATATTTT TRBV9 - TRBJ1-3 -
CASSLEAAGAAGKTQYF TGTGCCAGCAGCTTGGAAGCAGCGGGGGCCGCGGGGAAGACCCAGTACTTC TRBV7-7 TRBD2 TRBJ2-5 few
CASSDRLDPGTSGRSSYNEQFF TGTGCCAGCAGCGACCGGTTGGACCCCGGGACTAGCGGCCGGAGCTCCTACAATGAGCAGTTCTTC TRBV11-2 TRBD2 TRBJ2-1 medium-sized
CATSDAPGGLWDSNQPQHF TGTGCCACCAGTGACGCCCCAGGGGGGTTATGGGATAGCAATCAGCCCCAGCATTTT TRBV24-1 TRBD1 TRBJ1-5 many
CASSLIGADGKLFF TGTGCCAGCAGCTTAATCGGGGCCGATGGAAAACTGTTTTTT TRBV7-9 - TRBJ1-4 many
CASSFIGRVPYEQYF TGTGCCAGCAGTTTTATCGGCAGGGTGCCCTACGAGCAGTACTTC TRBV28 - TRBJ2-7 many
CASSRGGQPQHF TGTGCCAGTAGTCGAGGGGGGCAGCCCCAGCATTTT TRBV19 - TRBJ1-5 -
CASSLNADIYGYTF TGTGCCAGCAGTTTAAACGCAGACATCTATGGCTACACCTTC TRBV12-3/TRBV12-4 - TRBJ1-2 -
CASSYHWTGNTEAFF TGTGCCAGCAGTTACCATTGGACAGGGAACACTGAAGCTTTCTTT TRBV6-6 TRBD1 TRBJ1-1 -